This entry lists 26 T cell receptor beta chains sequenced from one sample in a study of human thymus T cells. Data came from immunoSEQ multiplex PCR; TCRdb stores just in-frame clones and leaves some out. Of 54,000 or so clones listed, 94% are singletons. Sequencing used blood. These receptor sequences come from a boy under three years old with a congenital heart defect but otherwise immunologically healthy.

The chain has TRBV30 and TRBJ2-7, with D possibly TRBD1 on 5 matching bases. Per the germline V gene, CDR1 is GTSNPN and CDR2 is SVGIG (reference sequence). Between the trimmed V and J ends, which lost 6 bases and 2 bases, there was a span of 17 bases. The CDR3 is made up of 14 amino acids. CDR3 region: CACQQERSAYEQYF. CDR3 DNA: TGTGCCTGCCAACAGGAACGGTCCGCCTACGAGCAGTACTTC.

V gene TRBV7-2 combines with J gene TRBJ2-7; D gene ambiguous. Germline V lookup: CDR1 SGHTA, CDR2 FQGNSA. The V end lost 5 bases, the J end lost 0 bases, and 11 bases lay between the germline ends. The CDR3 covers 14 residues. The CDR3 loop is CASSATAPSYEQYF. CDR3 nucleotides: TGTGCCAGCAGCGCCACCGCGCCCTCCTACGAGCAGTACTTC.

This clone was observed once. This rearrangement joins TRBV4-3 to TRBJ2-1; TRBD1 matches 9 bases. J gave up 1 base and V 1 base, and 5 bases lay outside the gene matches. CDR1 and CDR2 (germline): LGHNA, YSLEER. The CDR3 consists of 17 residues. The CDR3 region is CASSQVRDRDSYNEQFF. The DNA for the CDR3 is TGCGCCAGCAGCCAAGTTCGGGACAGGGATTCCTACAATGAGCAGTTCTTC.

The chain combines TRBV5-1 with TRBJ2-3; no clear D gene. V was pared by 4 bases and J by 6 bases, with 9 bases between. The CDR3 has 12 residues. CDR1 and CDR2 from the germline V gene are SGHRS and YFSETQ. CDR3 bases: TGCGCCAGCAGCACCGGCGAGGATACGCAGTATTTT. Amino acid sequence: CASSTGEDTQYF.

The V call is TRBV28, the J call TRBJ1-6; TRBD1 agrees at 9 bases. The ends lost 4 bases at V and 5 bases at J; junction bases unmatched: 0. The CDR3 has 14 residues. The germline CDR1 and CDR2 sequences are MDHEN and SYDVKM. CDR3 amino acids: CASSWDRDNSPLHF. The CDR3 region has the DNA TGTGCCAGCAGTTGGGACAGGGATAATTCACCCCTCCACTTT.

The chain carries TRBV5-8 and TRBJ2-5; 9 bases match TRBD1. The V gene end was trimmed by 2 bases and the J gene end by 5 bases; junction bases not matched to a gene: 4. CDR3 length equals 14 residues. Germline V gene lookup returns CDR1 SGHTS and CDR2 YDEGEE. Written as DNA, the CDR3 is TGTGCCAGCAGCTTAAACAGGGGGCGGGAGACCCAGTACTTC. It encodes CASSLNRGRETQYF.

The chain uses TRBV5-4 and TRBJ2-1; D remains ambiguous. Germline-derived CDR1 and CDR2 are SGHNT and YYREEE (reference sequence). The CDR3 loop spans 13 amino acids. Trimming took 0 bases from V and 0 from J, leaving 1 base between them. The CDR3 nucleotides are TGTGCCAGCAGCTTGGACTCCTACAATGAGCAGTTCTTC. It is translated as CASSLDSYNEQFF.

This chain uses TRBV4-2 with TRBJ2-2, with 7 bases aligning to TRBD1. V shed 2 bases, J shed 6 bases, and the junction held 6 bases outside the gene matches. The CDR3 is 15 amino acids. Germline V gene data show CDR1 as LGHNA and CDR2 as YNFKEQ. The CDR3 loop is CASSQYTGVPGELFF. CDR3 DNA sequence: TGTGCCAGCAGCCAATACACAGGGGTTCCCGGGGAGCTGTTTTTT.

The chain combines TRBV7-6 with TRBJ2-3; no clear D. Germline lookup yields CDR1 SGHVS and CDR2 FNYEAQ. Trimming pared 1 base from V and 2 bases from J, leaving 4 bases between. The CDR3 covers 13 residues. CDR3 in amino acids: CASSLGTTDTQYF. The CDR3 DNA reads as TGTGCCAGCAGCTTAGGTACCACAGATACGCAGTATTTT.

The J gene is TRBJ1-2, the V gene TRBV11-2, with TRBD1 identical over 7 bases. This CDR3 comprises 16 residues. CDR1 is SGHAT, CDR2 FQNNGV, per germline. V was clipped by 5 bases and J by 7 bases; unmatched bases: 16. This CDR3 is CASSPLETGKGGGYTF. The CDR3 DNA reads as TGTGCCAGCAGCCCCCTAGAGACAGGGAAAGGGGGTGGCTACACCTTC.

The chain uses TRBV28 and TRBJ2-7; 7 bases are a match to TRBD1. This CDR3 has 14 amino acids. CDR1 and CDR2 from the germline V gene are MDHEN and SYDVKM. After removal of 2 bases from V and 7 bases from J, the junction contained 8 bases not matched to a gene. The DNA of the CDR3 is TGTGCCAGCAGTTTAACCCCCTCCAGGGGGGAGCAGTACTTC. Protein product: CASSLTPSRGEQYF.

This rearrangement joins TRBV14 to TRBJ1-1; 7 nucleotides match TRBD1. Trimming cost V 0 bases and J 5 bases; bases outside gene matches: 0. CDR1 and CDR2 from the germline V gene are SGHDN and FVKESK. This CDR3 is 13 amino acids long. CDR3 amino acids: CASSQDRGTEAFF. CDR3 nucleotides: TGTGCCAGCAGCCAAGACAGGGGGACTGAAGCTTTCTTT.

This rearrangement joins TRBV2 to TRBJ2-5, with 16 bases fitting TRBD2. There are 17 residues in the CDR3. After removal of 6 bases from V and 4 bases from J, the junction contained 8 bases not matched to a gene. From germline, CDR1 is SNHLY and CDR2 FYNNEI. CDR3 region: CASSGTSGGAGGETQYF. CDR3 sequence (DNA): TGTGCCAGCAGCGGGACTAGCGGGGGGGCCGGAGGAGAGACCCAGTACTTC. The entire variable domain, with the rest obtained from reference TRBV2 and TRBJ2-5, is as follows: EPEVTQTPSHQVTQMGQEVILRCVPISNHLYFYWYRQILGQKVEFLVSFYNNEISEKSEIFDDQFSVERPDGSNFTLKIRSTKLEDSAMYFCASSGTSGGAGGETQYFGPGTRLLVL.

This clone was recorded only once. CDR3 amino acids: CASSLFSGLSYNEQFF. In DNA, the CDR3 is TGTGCCAGCAGCCTCTTCTCCGGTCTCTCCTACAATGAGCAGTTCTTC. The genes are TRBV9 and TRBJ2-1; D unclear. With 4 bases removed from V and 0 bases from J, the gap between germline ends came to 14 bases. CDR1 is SGDLS and CDR2 is YYNGEE in the germline V gene. CDR3 length: 16 residues.

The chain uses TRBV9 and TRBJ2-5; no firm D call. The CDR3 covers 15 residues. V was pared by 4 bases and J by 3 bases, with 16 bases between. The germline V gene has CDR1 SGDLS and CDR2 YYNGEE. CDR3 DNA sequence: TGTGCCAGCAGCCCCTCCCCTACAAGAGAAGAGACCCAGTACTTC. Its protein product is CASSPSPTREETQYF.

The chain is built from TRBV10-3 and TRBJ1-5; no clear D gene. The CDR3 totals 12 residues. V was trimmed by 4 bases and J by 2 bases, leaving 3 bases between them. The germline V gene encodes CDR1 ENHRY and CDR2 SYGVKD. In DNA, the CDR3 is TGTGCCATCAGTGGGGGCAATCAGCCCCAGCATTTT. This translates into CAISGGNQPQHF.

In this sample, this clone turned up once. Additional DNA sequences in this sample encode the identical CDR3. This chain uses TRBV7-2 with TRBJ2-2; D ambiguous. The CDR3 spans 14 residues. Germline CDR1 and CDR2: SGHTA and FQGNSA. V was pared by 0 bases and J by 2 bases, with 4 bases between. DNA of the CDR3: TGTGCCAGCAGCTTAGCGGGAAACACCGGGGAGCTGTTTTTT. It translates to CASSLAGNTGELFF. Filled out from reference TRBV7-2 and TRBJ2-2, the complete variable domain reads GAGVSQSPSNKVTEKGKDVELRCDPISGHTALYWYRQSLGQGLEFLIYFQGNSAPDKSGLPSDRFSAERTGGSVSTLTIQRTQQEDSAVYLCASSLAGNTGELFFGEGSRLTVL.

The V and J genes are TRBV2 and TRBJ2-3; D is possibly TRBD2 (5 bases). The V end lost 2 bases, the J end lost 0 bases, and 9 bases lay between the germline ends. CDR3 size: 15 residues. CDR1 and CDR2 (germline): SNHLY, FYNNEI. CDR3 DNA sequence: TGTGCCAGCAGTGAAAATCTAGCTAGCACAGATACGCAGTATTTT. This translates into CASSENLASTDTQYF. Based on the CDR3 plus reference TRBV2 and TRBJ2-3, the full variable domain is EPEVTQTPSHQVTQMGQEVILRCVPISNHLYFYWYRQILGQKVEFLVSFYNNEISEKSEIFDDQFSVERPDGSNFTLKIRSTKLEDSAMYFCASSENLASTDTQYFGPGTRLTVL.

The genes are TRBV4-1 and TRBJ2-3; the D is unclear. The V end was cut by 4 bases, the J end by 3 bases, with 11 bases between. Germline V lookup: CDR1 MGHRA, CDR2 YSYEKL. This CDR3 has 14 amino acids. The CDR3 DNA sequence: TGCGCCAGCAGCCTAGGAAGTGGGACAGATACGCAGTATTTT. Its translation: CASSLGSGTDTQYF.

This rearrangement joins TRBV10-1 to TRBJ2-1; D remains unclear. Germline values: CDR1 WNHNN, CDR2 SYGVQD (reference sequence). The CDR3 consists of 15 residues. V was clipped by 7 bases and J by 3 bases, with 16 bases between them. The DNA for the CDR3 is TGCGCCAGCACCCCAAACGGTAGTCGCTACAATGAGCAGTTCTTC. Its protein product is CASTPNGSRYNEQFF.

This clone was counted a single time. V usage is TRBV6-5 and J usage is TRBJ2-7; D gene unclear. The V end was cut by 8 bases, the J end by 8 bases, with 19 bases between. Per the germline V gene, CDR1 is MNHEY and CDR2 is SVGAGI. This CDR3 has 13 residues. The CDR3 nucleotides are TGTGCCAGCGCAAACCATATGACACTTAAGCAGTACTTC. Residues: CASANHMTLKQYF.

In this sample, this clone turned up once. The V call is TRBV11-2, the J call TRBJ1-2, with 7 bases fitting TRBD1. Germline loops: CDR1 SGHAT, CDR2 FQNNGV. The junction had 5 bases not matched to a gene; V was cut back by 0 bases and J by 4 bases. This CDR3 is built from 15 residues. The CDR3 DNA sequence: TGTGCCAGCAGCTTAGACGTGACAGGGCCCTATGGCTACACCTTC. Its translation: CASSLDVTGPYGYTF.

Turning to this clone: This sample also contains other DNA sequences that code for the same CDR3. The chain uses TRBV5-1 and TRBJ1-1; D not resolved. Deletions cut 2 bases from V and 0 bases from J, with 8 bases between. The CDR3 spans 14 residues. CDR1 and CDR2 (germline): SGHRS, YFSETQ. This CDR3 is CASSLGGMNTEAFF. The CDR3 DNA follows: TGCGCCAGCAGCTTAGGTGGGATGAACACTGAAGCTTTCTTT.

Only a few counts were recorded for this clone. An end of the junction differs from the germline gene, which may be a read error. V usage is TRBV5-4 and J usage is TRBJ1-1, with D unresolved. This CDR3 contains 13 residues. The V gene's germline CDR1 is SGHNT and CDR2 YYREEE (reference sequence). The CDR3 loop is CASSPYRNTEAFF. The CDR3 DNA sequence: TGCGCCAGCAGCCCCTACAGGAACACTGAAGCTTTCTTT.

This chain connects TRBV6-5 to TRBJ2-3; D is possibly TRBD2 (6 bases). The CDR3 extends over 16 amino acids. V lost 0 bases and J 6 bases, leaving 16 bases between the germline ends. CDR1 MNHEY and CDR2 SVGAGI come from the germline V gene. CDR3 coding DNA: TGTGCCAGCAGTTACTCGAAACTAGCTGTTATGGATACGCAGTATTTT. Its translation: CASSYSKLAVMDTQYF.

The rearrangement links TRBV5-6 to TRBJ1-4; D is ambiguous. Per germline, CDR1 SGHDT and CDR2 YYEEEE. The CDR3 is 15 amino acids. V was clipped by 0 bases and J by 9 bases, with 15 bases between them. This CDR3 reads CASSLGGGGYQKLFF. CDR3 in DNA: TGTGCCAGCAGCTTGGGGGGAGGTGGCTACCAAAAACTGTTTTTT.